Sequencing of this T cell receptor (beta chain) was carried out in a study of blood T cell repertoires in COVID-19. The authors' processing: Using reference gene primer amplification, nucleated cell counts were estimated. Measured with immunoSEQ multiplex PCR; TCRdb has only the in-frame clones, and not every one. Clonal size and the V and J genes are those of that table, whereas D and trimming came from the DNA. The data show 200,000 to 250,000 clones, with roughly 85% seen just once and about 3.8% held by the top ten. Living in about two dozen US areas, the participants were between about 18 and 100 years of age. People in the exposed group encountered a COVID-19 case within 2 weeks before entering the study. The germline CDR1 and CDR2 sequences are SGHTA and FQGTGA. The CDR3 totals 15 residues. The ends were cut back, 5 bases at V and 5 bases at J, with 15 bases in the middle.

This chain uses TRBV7-3 with TRBJ2-2, with D possibly being TRBD1 (6 bases). This TCR derives from a woman in her thirties or forties who had been exposed to COVID-19. The specimen sequenced was PBMCs or T cells enriched from blood (not recorded which). This CDR3 reads CASSPRGVRTGELFF. The CDR3 region has the DNA TGTGCCAGCAGCCCCAGGGGTGTTAGGACCGGGGAGCTGTTTTTT.